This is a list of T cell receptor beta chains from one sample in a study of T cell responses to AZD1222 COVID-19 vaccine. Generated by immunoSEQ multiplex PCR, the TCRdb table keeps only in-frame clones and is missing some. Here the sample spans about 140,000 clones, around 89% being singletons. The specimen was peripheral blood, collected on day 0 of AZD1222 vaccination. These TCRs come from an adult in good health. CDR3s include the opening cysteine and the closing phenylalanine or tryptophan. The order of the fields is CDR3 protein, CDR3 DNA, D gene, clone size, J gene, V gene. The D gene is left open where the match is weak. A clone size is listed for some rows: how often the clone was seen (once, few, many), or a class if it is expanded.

CASSLGLAGGPVPNNEQFF TGCGCCAGCAGCCTCGGGCTAGCGGGAGGGCCTGTCCCTAACAATGAGCAGTTCTTC TRBD2 - TRBJ2-1 TRBV4-1
CASSEGASNQPQHF TGTGCCAGCAGCGAAGGGGCGAGCAATCAGCCCCAGCATTTT - - TRBJ1-5 TRBV5-6
CASSQAIGLSGANVLTF TGTGCCAGCAGCCAGGCCATCGGGCTCTCTGGGGCCAACGTCCTGACTTTC - - TRBJ2-6 TRBV14
CASGLVLRGLAGGSKDTQYF TGTGCTAGTGGTTTGGTCCTACGAGGGCTAGCGGGGGGGTCAAAAGATACGCAGTATTTT TRBD2 - TRBJ2-3 TRBV12-5
CASSIDHPSGVSDTQYF TGTGCCAGTAGTATAGATCATCCTAGCGGGGTCTCAGATACGCAGTATTTT TRBD2 - TRBJ2-3 TRBV19
CASSDRGQGNTGELFF TGCGCCAGCAGTGATAGAGGACAGGGGAACACCGGGGAGCTGTTTTTT TRBD1 few TRBJ2-2 TRBV10-1
CASSGLTGQPQHF TGTGCCAGCAGCGGCCTGACTGGTCAGCCCCAGCATTTT - - TRBJ1-5 TRBV11-2
CASSVPIGGGMGKLFF TGTGCCAGCAGTGTTCCCATAGGGGGGGGCATGGGGAAACTGTTTTTT - - TRBJ1-4 TRBV6-1
CASSPLGFSNYGYTF TGTGCCAGCAGCCCTCTCGGCTTTTCTAACTATGGCTACACCTTC - - TRBJ1-2 TRBV13
CASSLATPPNEQFF TGCGCCAGCAGCTTGGCGACGCCCCCCAATGAGCAGTTCTTC - - TRBJ2-1 TRBV5-1
CASRGAGVSTDTQYF TGCGCCAGCAGAGGGGCGGGGGTGAGCACAGATACGCAGTATTTT TRBD2 - TRBJ2-3 TRBV5-1
CASSYRYTDYPYGYTF TGTGCCAGCAGCTATCGATACACGGACTACCCCTATGGCTACACCTTC - - TRBJ1-2 TRBV13
CASSRGTSGYEQYF TGTGCCAGTAGTCGTGGGACTAGCGGTTACGAGCAGTACTTC TRBD2 once TRBJ2-7 TRBV19
CASSPARQAAGTEAFF TGTGCCAGCAGCCCCGCCCGGCAGGCGGCGGGCACTGAAGCTTTCTTT - - TRBJ1-1 TRBV7-9
CASSFLDRDYGYTF TGCGCCAGCAGCTTCCTGGACAGGGACTATGGCTACACCTTC TRBD1 - TRBJ1-2 TRBV5-1
CASGRRGTGGGPNTGELFF TGTGCCAGCGGGCGACGAGGGACAGGGGGCGGACCGAACACCGGGGAGCTGTTTTTT TRBD1 - TRBJ2-2 TRBV7-6
CASSYSRGAEAFF TGTGCCAGCAGTTACTCGCGGGGGGCTGAAGCTTTCTTT - - TRBJ1-1 TRBV6-5
CASSRAGLRNSPLHF TGTGCCAGCAGCCGAGCCGGGCTGAGAAATTCACCCCTCCACTTT - few TRBJ1-6 TRBV25-1
CASSSVAGDYNEQFF TGTGCCAGTAGTTCGGTAGCGGGAGACTACAATGAGCAGTTCTTC TRBD2 once TRBJ2-1 TRBV19
CASSSLAPGGPQYF TGTGCCAGCAGCTCGCTAGCTCCGGGGGGTCCCCAGTACTTC TRBD2 - TRBJ2-5 TRBV7-2
CASSLLPGNGYTF TGTGCCAGCAGTTTATTACCCGGAAATGGCTACACCTTC - once TRBJ1-2 TRBV12-3/TRBV12-4
CASSLHGGTSETQYF TGTGCCAGCAGCCTGCACGGCGGGACTTCGGAGACCCAGTACTTC - - TRBJ2-5 TRBV28
CASSLPDRTFTDTQYF TGTGCCAGCAGCCTCCCAGACAGGACCTTCACAGATACGCAGTATTTT - - TRBJ2-3 TRBV11-1
CSVASIIIPLSGNTIYF TGCAGCGTTGCGTCGATCATTATTCCTCTCTCTGGAAACACCATATATTTT - once TRBJ1-3 TRBV29-1
CAWSKGRAYEQYF TGTGCCTGGAGTAAAGGGAGGGCCTACGAGCAGTACTTC TRBD2 - TRBJ2-7 TRBV30
CASTRTALLLSNQPQHF TGTGCCAGCACCCGGACAGCCCTACTCCTCAGCAATCAGCCCCAGCATTTT - - TRBJ1-5 TRBV2
CASSLFLGLNYGYTF TGTGCCAGCAGTTTATTCCTAGGCCTGAACTATGGCTACACCTTC - - TRBJ1-2 TRBV28
CASSFVLGWSRNIIFNQPQHF TGCGCCAGCAGCTTTGTACTCGGGTGGTCGAGGAATATCATTTTCAATCAGCCCCAGCATTTT - - TRBJ1-5 TRBV5-1
CASSLDGRGTQYF TGTGCCAGCAGCTTGGACGGGAGAGGAACCCAGTACTTC - - TRBJ2-5 TRBV7-9
CAWSSGGYTF TGTGCCTGGAGTTCTGGGGGCTACACCTTC - - TRBJ1-2 TRBV30
CASSLPITSGNTIYF TGTGCCAGCAGCTTACCGATAACTTCAGGAAACACCATATATTTT - few TRBJ1-3 TRBV5-8
CASSLRTGGNQPQHF TGTGCCAGCAGCCTTCGGACAGGGGGGAATCAGCCCCAGCATTTT TRBD1 - TRBJ1-5 TRBV7-2
CASSLTTGGGRYF TGTGCCAGCAGTCTAACTACCGGGGGAGGGAGGTACTTC TRBD2 - TRBJ2-7 TRBV7-6
CASSDSGGRDEAFF TGTGCCAGCAGTGACTCGGGAGGGAGGGATGAAGCTTTCTTT - - TRBJ1-1 TRBV6-4
CASSLGRGRYNEQFF TGTGCCAGCAGCTTAGGGCGGGGTCGCTACAATGAGCAGTTCTTC - - TRBJ2-1 TRBV13